This TCR beta chain is drawn from a study of blood T cell repertoires in COVID-19. Study-level information: Samples came from the United States, Italy and Spain, spanning acute and convalescent COVID-19. T cells, B-cell-depleted T cells, or PBMCs supplied cDNA or gDNA.

In the study's own analysis: Counts of nucleated cells, estimated from reference gene primer amplification, were obtained. Data came from immunoSEQ multiplex PCR; TCRdb stores just in-frame clones and leaves some out. The V and J calls and clone size come from that table; D and trimming were worked out from the DNA. This sample yields under 250,000 clones, of which 82% are seen a single time; about 3.3% belongs to the top ten. The sequence was collected from a woman aged 60 to 75 who had recovered from COVID-19. Source material: PBMCs or T cells enriched from blood (not recorded which).

CDR3 amino acids: CASSGGYYQPQHF. In nucleotides, the CDR3 is TGTGCCAGCAGTGGGGGCTACTATCAGCCCCAGCATTTT. This sequence joins TRBV12-3 or TRBV12-4 and TRBJ1-5; perhaps TRBD1 as D (6 bases). Trimming removed 5 bases at V and 5 bases at J, with 10 bases between. This CDR3 has 13 amino acids.